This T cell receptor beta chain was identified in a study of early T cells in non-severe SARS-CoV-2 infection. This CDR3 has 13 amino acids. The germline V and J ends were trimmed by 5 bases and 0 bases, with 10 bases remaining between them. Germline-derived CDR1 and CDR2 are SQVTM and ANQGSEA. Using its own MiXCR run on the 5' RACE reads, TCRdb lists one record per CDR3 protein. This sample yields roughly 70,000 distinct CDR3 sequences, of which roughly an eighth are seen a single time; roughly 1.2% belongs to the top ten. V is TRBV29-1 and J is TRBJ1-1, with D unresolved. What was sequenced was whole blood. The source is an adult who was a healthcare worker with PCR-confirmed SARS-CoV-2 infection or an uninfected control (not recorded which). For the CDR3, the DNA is TGCAGCGTTATTAGGCAGATGAACACTGAAGCTTTCTTT. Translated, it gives CSVIRQMNTEAFF.